This TCR beta chain was identified in a study of shared T cell receptors in the human thymus. Clones were read by immunoSEQ multiplex PCR, and TCRdb kept only the in-frame ones, dropping some. The sample consists of under 850,000 clones, 85% to 90% of them appearing once. The CDR3 length is 16 residues. The germline gives CDR1 WNHNN, CDR2 SYGVQD (reference sequence). V lost 6 bases to trimming and J lost 0 bases; unmatched junction nucleotides: 10. This sample also belongs to another study, concerning human thymus T cells. That report notes: The donors were infants in Finland with congenital heart defects, otherwise immunologically healthy.

The rearrangement uses TRBV10-1 and TRBJ1-2; 7 bases are a match to TRBD1. This clonotype was obtained from a boy under two years old with a congenital heart defect. Sequencing used thymocytes. CDR3 DNA: TGCGCCAGCAGGGGAACAGGGGAGGAGGCTAACTATGGCTACACCTTC. Protein product: CASRGTGEEANYGYTF.